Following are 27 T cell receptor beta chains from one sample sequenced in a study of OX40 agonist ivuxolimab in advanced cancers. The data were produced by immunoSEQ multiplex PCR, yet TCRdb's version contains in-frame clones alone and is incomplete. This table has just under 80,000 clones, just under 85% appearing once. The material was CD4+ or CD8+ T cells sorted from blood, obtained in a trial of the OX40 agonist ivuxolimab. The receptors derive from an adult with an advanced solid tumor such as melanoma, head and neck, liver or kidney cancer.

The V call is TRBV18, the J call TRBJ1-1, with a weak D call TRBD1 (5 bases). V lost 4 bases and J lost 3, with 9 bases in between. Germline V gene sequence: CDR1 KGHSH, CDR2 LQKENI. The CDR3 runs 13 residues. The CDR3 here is CASSQSGDTEAFF. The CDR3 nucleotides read TGTGCCAGCTCACAATCGGGGGACACTGAAGCTTTCTTT.

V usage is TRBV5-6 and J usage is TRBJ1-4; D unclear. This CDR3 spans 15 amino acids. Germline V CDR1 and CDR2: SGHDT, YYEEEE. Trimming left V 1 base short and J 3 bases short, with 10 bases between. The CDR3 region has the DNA TGTGCCAGCAGCTTGTACGGGAACGCTAATGAAAAACTGTTTTTT. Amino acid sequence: CASSLYGNANEKLFF.

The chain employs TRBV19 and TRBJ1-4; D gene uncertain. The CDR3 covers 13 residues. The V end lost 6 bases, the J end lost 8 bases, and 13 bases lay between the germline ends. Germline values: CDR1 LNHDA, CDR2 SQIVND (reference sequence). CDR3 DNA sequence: TGTGCCAGTAGCCGGCCCGAGGGAGAAAAACTGTTTTTT. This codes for CASSRPEGEKLFF.

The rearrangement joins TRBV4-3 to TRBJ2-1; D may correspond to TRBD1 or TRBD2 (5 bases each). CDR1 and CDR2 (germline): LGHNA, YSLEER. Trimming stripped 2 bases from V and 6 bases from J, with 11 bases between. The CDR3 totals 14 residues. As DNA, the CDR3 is TGCGCCAGCAGCCAACCGGGACCTCCCAATGAGCAGTTCTTC. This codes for CASSQPGPPNEQFF.

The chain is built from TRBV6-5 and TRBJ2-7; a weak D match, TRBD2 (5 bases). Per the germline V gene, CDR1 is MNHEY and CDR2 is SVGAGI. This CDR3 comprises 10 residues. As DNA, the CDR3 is TGTGCAAGCGGTAGGAGAGAGCAGTACTTC. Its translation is CASGRREQYF.

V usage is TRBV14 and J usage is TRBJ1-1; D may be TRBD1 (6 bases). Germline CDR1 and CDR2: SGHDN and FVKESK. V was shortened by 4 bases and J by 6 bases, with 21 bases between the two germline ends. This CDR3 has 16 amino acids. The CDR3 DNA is TGTGCCAGCAGCCTTGGGTCCATGGGGACAAGGTCTGAAGCTTTCTTT. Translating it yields CASSLGSMGTRSEAFF.

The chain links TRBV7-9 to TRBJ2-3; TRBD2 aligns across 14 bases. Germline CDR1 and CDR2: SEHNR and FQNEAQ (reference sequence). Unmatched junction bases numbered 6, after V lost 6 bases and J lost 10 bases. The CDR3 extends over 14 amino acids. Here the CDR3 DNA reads TGTGCCAGCAGAATTGGGACTAGCGGGAGTTCGCAGTATTTT. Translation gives CASRIGTSGSSQYF.

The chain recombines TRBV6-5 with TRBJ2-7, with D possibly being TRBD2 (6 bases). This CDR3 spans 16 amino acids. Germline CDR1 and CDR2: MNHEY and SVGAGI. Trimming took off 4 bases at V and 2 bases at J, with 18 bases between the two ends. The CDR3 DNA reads TGTGCCAGCAGTTCCCCGTGGGGGGTAGGGGCCTACGAGCAGTACTTC. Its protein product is CASSSPWGVGAYEQYF.

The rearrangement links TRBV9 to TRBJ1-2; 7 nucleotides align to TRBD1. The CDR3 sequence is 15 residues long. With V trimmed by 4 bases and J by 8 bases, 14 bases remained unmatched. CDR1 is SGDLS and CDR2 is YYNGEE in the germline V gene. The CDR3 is CASSSGQAPDLGYTF. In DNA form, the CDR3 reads TGTGCCAGCAGCTCAGGACAGGCCCCCGACCTAGGCTACACCTTC.

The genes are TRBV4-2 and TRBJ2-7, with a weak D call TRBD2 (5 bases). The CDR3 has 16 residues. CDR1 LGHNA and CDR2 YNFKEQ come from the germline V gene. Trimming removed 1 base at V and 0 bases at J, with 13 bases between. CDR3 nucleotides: TGTGCCAGCAGCCAAGGGGAGAACTACTTCTCCTACGAGCAGTACTTC. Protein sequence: CASSQGENYFSYEQYF.

The DNA for the CDR3 is TGCAGCGTTGAACGACAGGGGCTGGACACCTTC. This translates into CSVERQGLDTF. J is TRBJ1-2 and V is TRBV29-1; 8 nucleotides match TRBD1. The germline gives CDR1 SQVTM, CDR2 ANQGSEA. V was clipped by 2 bases and J by 12 bases; unmatched bases: 5. There are 11 residues in the CDR3.

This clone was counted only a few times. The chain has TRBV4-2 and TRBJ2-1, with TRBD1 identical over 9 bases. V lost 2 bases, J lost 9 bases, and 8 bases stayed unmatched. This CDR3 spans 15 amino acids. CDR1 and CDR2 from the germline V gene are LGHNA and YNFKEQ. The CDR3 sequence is CASSQPGTGFGEQFF. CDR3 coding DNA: TGTGCCAGCAGCCAACCCGGGACAGGGTTTGGTGAGCAGTTCTTC.

The CDR3 DNA follows: TGTGCCAGCAGCGTAGTGACAGGGCTGAACACTGAAGCTTTCTTT. Its protein is CASSVVTGLNTEAFF. This rearrangement joins TRBV9 to TRBJ1-1; TRBD1 agrees at 7 bases. Unmatched junction bases numbered 2, after V lost 0 bases and J lost 0 bases. The CDR3 runs 15 residues. Looked up from germline, CDR1 is SGDLS and CDR2 is YYNGEE.

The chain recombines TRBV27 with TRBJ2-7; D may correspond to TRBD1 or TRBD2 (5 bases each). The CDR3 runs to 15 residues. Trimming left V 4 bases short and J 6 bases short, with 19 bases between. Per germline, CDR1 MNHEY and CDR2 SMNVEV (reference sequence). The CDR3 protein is CASSSKRGHISEQYF. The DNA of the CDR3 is TGTGCCAGCAGTTCCAAACGGGGCCACATTTCCGAGCAGTACTTC.

CDR3 in DNA: TGTGCCAGCAGCATACAAAACCGGGACAGGGTAATTGGTGGCTACACCTTC. Translated: CASSIQNRDRVIGGYTF. The chain has TRBV7-8 and TRBJ1-2; 9 positions agree with TRBD1. The V gene end was trimmed by 5 bases and the J gene end by 7 bases; junction bases not matched to a gene: 17. Germline V CDR1 and CDR2: SGHVS, FQNEAQ. The CDR3 is 17 amino acids. The entire variable domain, with the rest obtained from reference TRBV7-8 and TRBJ1-2, is as follows: GAGVSQSPRYKVAKRGQDVALRCDPISGHVSLFWYQQALGQGPEFLTYFQNEAQLDKSGLPSDRFFAERPEGSVSTLKIQRTQQEDSAVYLCASSIQNRDRVIGGYTFGSGTRLTVV.

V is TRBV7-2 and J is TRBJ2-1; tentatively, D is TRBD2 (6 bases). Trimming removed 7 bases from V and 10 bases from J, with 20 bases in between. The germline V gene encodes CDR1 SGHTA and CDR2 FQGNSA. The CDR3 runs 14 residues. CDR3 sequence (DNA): TGTGCCAGCAACCTAGGGACTTTCCCCGGGGAGCAGTTCTTC. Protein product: CASNLGTFPGEQFF. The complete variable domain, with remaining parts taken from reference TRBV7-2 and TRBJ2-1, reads GAGVSQSPSNKVTEKGKDVELRCDPISGHTALYWYRQSLGQGLEFLIYFQGNSAPDKSGLPSDRFSAERTGGSVSTLTIQRTQQEDSAVYLCASNLGTFPGEQFFGPGTRLTVL.

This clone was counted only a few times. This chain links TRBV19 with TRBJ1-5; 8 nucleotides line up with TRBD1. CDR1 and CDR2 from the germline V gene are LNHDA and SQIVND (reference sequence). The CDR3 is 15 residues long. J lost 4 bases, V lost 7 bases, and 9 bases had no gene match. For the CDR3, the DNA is TGTGCCAGTATCCCCAGGGGGCGTGGTAATCAGCCCCAGCATTTT. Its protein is CASIPRGRGNQPQHF.

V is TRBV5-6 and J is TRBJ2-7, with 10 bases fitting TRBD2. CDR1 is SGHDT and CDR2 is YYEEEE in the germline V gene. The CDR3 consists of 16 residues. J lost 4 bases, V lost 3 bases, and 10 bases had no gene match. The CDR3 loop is CASSSLTGTSEYEQYF. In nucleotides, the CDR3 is TGTGCCAGCAGCTCCTTAACCGGGACTAGCGAATACGAGCAGTACTTC.

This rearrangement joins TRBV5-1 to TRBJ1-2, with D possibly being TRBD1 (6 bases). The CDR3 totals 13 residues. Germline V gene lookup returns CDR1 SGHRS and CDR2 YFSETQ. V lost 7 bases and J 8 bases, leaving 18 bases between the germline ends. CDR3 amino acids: CASGGTRTFGYTF. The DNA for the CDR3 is TGCGCCAGCGGCGGGACAAGGACGTTCGGCTACACCTTC.

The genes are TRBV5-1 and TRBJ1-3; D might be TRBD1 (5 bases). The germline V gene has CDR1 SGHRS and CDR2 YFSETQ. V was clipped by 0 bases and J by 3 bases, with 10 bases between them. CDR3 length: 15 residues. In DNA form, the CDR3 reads TGCGCCAGCAGCTTGGCCGAGGGGATTGGAAACACCATATATTTT. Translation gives CASSLAEGIGNTIYF.

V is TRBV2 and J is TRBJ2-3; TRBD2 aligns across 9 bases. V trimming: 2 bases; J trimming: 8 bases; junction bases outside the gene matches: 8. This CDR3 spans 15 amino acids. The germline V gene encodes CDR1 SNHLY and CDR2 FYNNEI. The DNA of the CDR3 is TGTGCCAGCAGTGAAACGGGCGGGGGGGCCTTTACGCAGTATTTT. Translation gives CASSETGGGAFTQYF.

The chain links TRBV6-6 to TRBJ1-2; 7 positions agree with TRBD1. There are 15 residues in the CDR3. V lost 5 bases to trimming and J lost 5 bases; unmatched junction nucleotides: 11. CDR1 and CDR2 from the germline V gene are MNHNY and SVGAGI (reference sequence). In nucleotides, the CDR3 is TGTGCCAGCAGTGACGGCACAGGGGAGGGTTATGGCTACACCTTC. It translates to CASSDGTGEGYGYTF.

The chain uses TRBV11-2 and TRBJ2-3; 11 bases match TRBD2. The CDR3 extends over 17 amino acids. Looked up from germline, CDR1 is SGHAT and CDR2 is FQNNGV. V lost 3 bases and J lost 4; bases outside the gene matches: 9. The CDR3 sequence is CASSFGTRTSGPDTQYF. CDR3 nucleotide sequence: TGTGCCAGCAGCTTTGGGACCCGGACTAGCGGGCCAGATACGCAGTATTTT.

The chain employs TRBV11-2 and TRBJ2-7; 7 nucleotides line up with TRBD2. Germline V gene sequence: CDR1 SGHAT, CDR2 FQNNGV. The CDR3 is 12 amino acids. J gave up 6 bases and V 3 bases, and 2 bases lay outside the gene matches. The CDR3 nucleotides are TGTGCCAGCAGCTTTGGCGGGGGCGAGCAGTACTTC. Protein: CASSFGGGEQYF.

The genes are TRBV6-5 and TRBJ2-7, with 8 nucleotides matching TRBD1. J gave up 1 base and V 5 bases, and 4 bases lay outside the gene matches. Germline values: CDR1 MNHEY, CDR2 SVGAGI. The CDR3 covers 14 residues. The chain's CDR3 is CASSRQGLSYEQYF. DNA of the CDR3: TGTGCCAGCAGTAGACAGGGGTTATCCTACGAGCAGTACTTC.

In DNA form, the CDR3 reads TGTGCCAGCAGTGTATTCGGGACTAGCGGAAACAATGAGCAGTTCTTC. It yields the protein CASSVFGTSGNNEQFF. V is TRBV6-1 and J is TRBJ2-1, with 11 bases matching TRBD2. The CDR3 length is 16 residues. Germline V gene sequence: CDR1 MNHNS, CDR2 SASEGT. V lost 4 bases to trimming and J lost 5 bases; unmatched junction nucleotides: 7.

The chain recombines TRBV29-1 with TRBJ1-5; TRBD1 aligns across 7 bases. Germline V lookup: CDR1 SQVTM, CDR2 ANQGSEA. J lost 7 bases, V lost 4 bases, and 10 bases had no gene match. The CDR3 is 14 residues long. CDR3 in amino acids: CSVALTGQGQPQHF. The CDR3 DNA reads TGCAGCGTTGCCCTGACAGGGCAGGGGCAGCCCCAGCATTTT.